This T cell receptor (beta chain) was sequenced during a study of blood T cells in healthy people across ages. Through a sample-barcoded 5' primer and a J-beta primer mix, a second PCR was run for about 6 to 11 cycles. Through a template-switch adaptor with 12 random nucleotides, each cDNA molecule received a tag. TCRdb redid the calling of the 5' RACE reads with MiXCR, one entry per CDR3 protein. The repertoire includes some 1,800,000 distinct CDR3 sequences, roughly two fifths of them detected once, and 23% sits in the top ten. Study-level findings and limits: Older age went with lower TCR beta diversity per million T cells, in a roughly linear way.

The CDR3 contains 15 residues. Germline V gives CDR1 MNHEY, CDR2 SMNVEV (reference sequence). V was pared by 1 base and J by 7 bases, with 9 bases of the junction left unmatched. With regard to this clonotype: Its antigen remains unknown.

The TCR was taken from a human donor in good health. V is TRBV27 and J is TRBJ2-7; 8 bases are a match to TRBD1. What was sequenced was blood. The CDR3 is CASSLYRDRHNEQYF. The CDR3 region has the DNA TGTGCCAGCAGTTTATATCGGGACAGGCACAATGAGCAGTACTTC.